This section outlines one T cell receptor (beta chain) sequence together with its context. Its antigen is currently not known. No per-base quality is available; no much larger clone lies one base away. Participants in the prospective study were aged roughly 18 to 89 years, lived in 24 United States geographic areas, and enrolled through a virtual design. To assign participants to cohorts, the prospective study relied on clinical history that participants themselves reported in a screening survey and a study questionnaire. Recovered participants in ImmuneRACE Cohort 3 were defined as having two consecutive negative NP/OP PCR tests, clearance from a healthcare professional, or resolution of symptoms. Mobile phlebotomists in the prospective study collected whole blood, serum and a nasopharyngeal or oropharyngeal swab from every participant. Additional blood draws and questionnaires over an approximately 2-month period could optionally be provided by prospective study participants. Blood samples from the prospective study were shipped frozen or at room temperature prior to DNA extraction.

TCRbeta CDR3 regions were amplified from genomic DNA using the immunoSEQ Assay, a bias-controlled multiplex PCR. The study's processing was this. Within the assay, amplification of reference gene primers was used to estimate how many nucleated cells each sample contained. Sequence reads were collapsed and filtered to measure the absolute abundance of every unique TCRbeta CDR3 rearrangement. For each sample, productive Simpson clonality was calculated by taking the square root of Simpson's diversity index across productive rearrangements. TCRdb retrieved this table from immuneACCESS and kept in-frame rearrangements only. Not all clones are present; in checked studies, unresolved V genes account for under half, and no reason is known for the remainder. The V and J calls and clone size are taken from that table; D and trimming were inferred from the DNA. The table for this sample lists hundreds of thousands of clones; about 88% of them were counted only once. About 3% of the sample is in the top ten clones.

The data were obtained in a study of blood T cell repertoires in COVID-19 (TCRdb year 2020). Regarding the research as a whole: The collaborator samples originated in the United States, Italy and Spain and spanned the acute and convalescent phases of COVID-19. The material from the prospective study consisted of cDNA or gDNA derived from T cells, B-cell-depleted T cells, or PBMCs. Subjects who had been exposed to COVID-19, were actively infected with it, or had recovered from it provided the deeply sampled blood TCRbeta repertoires that made up the dataset. The repertoires were released in a freely available public database meant as a resource for research on the immune response to SARS-CoV-2. Samples were obtained from the ongoing ImmuneRACE study (first 160 participants) and from some 1,300 subjects provided by 6 global collaborators. The sample metadata nearly always contained a de-identified subject ID, COVID-19 status, age in years and sex. Where HLA class I and class II types were available, the types were taken from metadata supplied by the sample provider, not from assay-based typing. The investigation overall reported the following: The amount of clinical and demographic metadata varied by source and participant and was provided uncurated.

V lost 6 bases and J lost 2 bases, and the count of bases not matched to a germline gene is 6. Inclusive of the bounding cysteine and phenylalanine, the CDR3 is 15 residues long. The kept DNA is CDR3 alone, 45 bases in frame from the first base. CDR1 and CDR2 are drawn from the germline V gene: MNHEY, SVGAGI. The sample was PBMCs or T cells enriched from blood (not recorded which). This chain joins TRBV6-5 to TRBJ1-5; 8 of the junction bases match TRBD1. This TCR came from a woman aged 45-60 years who had recovered from COVID-19. The nucleotide sequence reads as follows: TGTGCCAGCAGGCGACAGGGGATGGGCAATCAGCCCCAGCATTTT. This encodes CASRRQGMGNQPQHF.